These 19 T cell receptor beta chains came from one sample sequenced in a study of PD-1 blockade in classical Hodgkin lymphoma. Exposure to brentuximab vedotin varied, and each patient had relapsed following autologous stem cell transplantation. Sequenced by immunoSEQ multiplex PCR; TCRdb stores in-frame clones only, minus some. The sample lists roughly 61,000 clones, 75% to 90% occurring once. The sample here was peripheral blood mononuclear cells (PBMCs), taken at baseline. These receptors came from a human donor with classical Hodgkin lymphoma.

The CDR3 protein is CASSRPVQALESGNTIYF. The CDR3 region has the DNA TGTGCCAGCAGCCGCCCCGTACAGGCCCTGGAAAGTGGAAACACCATATATTTT. V is TRBV7-9 and J is TRBJ1-3; weak D call: TRBD1 (5 bases). Trimming cost V 5 bases and J 3 bases, with 23 bases left between them. From germline, CDR1 is SEHNR and CDR2 FQNEAQ (reference sequence). This CDR3 is 18 amino acids long.

The chain is built from TRBV5-1 and TRBJ2-1, with 9 bases that match TRBD2. This CDR3 has 15 amino acids. Germline loops: CDR1 SGHRS, CDR2 YFSETQ. Trimming took 1 base from V and 5 from J; bases not matched to a gene: 4. In DNA, the CDR3 is TGCGCCAGCAGCTTGATAGCGGGGGCACACAATGAGCAGTTCTTC. Translated, it gives CASSLIAGAHNEQFF.

CDR3 nucleotide sequence: TGTGCCAGCAGCCTGGATTCTGGGAGCACAGATACGCAGTATTTT. Protein: CASSLDSGSTDTQYF. The chain has TRBV7-9 and TRBJ2-3; D not certain. The V and J ends lost 5 bases and 0 bases respectively, with 12 bases between them. Germline V gene data show CDR1 as SEHNR and CDR2 as FQNEAQ (reference sequence). The CDR3 sequence is 15 residues long. Variable domain in full (rest from reference TRBV7-9 and TRBJ2-3): DTGVSQNPRHKITKRGQNVTFRCDPISEHNRLYWYRQTLGQGPEFLTYFQNEAQLEKSRLLSDRFSAERPKGSFSTLEIQRTEQGDSAMYLCASSLDSGSTDTQYFGPGTRLTVL.

V and J are TRBV5-6 and TRBJ2-7; the match to TRBD2 covers 8 bases. Germline CDR1 is SGHDT and CDR2 is YYEEEE. This CDR3 has 15 amino acids. V shed 4 bases and J 4 bases; nucleotides not matched to a gene: 10. The CDR3, as DNA: TGTGCCAGCAGCCACCTCGGGGGGGGGAGATACGAGCAGTACTTC. This codes for CASSHLGGGRYEQYF.

This rearrangement joins TRBV27 to TRBJ2-3; D unresolved. The CDR3 runs to 12 residues. Trimming left V 8 bases short and J 2 bases short, with 8 bases between. From germline, CDR1 is MNHEY and CDR2 SMNVEV (reference sequence). DNA for the CDR3: TGTGCCAGCGGGCGTTTCACAGATACGCAGTATTTT. Its translation is CASGRFTDTQYF.

This clone was counted a single time. The chain is built from TRBV6-1 and TRBJ1-1; D is undetermined. The V gene lost 4 bases and the J gene lost 0 bases, with 9 bases spanning the gap. CDR1 is MNHNS and CDR2 is SASEGT in the germline V gene. The CDR3 contains 14 residues. The CDR3 DNA reads as TGTGCCAGCAGTGCCTCCTACATGAACACTGAAGCTTTCTTT. This gives the protein CASSASYMNTEAFF.

This chain uses TRBV4-2 with TRBJ2-1, with a possible D match to TRBD2 (5 bases). CDR3 length equals 16 residues. V lost 0 bases and J 2 bases, leaving 11 bases between the germline ends. CDR1 is LGHNA, CDR2 YNFKEQ, per germline. This CDR3 reads CASSQERAGAYNEQFF. CDR3 coding DNA: TGTGCCAGCAGCCAAGAGAGGGCAGGAGCCTACAATGAGCAGTTCTTC.

This clone has a handful of counts. The chain combines TRBV7-9 with TRBJ2-7, with D perhaps TRBD1 (6 bases). V shed 5 bases and J shed 2 bases, with 19 bases lying between them. Germline CDR1 reads SEHNR; CDR2 reads FQNEAQ (reference sequence). This CDR3 is 16 amino acids long. The CDR3 loop is CASSTGPTLRPYEQYF. CDR3 in DNA: TGTGCCAGCAGCACAGGGCCCACGCTACGGCCCTACGAGCAGTACTTC.

J is TRBJ2-3 and V is TRBV10-1, with D tentatively TRBD2 (5 bases). CDR3 length: 13 residues. Between the trimmed V and J ends, which lost 0 bases and 8 bases, there was a span of 9 bases. The germline V gene has CDR1 WNHNN and CDR2 SYGVQD (reference sequence). CDR3 nucleotide sequence: TGCGCCAGCAGTGAGTCAGGGCTAGCTACGCAGTATTTT. Translated, it gives CASSESGLATQYF.

This chain links TRBV25-1 with TRBJ2-7; D is perhaps TRBD2 (6 bases). The CDR3 sequence is 15 residues long. CDR1 is MGHDK, CDR2 SYGVNS, per germline. V shed 0 bases and J shed 4 bases, with 13 bases lying between them. CDR3 nucleotide sequence: TGTGCCAGCAGTGAATATCCGGGACTGGGGTACGAGCAGTACTTC. It translates to CASSEYPGLGYEQYF.

The CDR3 DNA reads TGTGCCAGCAGTAGCGGGACAGGGGGAATGGTCACAGATACGCAGTATTTT. This encodes CASSSGTGGMVTDTQYF. The chain couples TRBV7-9 to TRBJ2-3; TRBD1 aligns across 11 bases. CDR3 length: 17 amino acids. The germline gives CDR1 SEHNR, CDR2 FQNEAQ (reference sequence). The J segment lost 2 bases and the V segment lost 6 bases, leaving 10 bases of the junction unmatched.

The J gene is TRBJ1-6, the V gene TRBV7-9, with D perhaps TRBD1 (6 bases). This CDR3 is built from 15 residues. Per germline, CDR1 SEHNR and CDR2 FQNEAQ (reference sequence). Trimming removed 0 bases from V and 8 bases from J, with 11 bases in between. The CDR3 loop reads CASSLAEGVYSPLHF. Here the CDR3 DNA reads TGTGCCAGCAGCTTAGCCGAGGGGGTCTATTCACCCCTCCACTTT.

The V and J genes are TRBV15 and TRBJ2-5; TRBD2 agrees at 12 bases. The CDR3 has 18 amino acids. The ends lost 0 bases at V and 5 bases at J; junction bases unmatched: 10. Per germline, CDR1 LNHNV and CDR2 YYDKDF (reference sequence). The CDR3 coding sequence is TGTGCCACCAGCAGAGATGGTGACCTAGCGGGGGGGCTGGAGACCCAGTACTTC. Its translation is CATSRDGDLAGGLETQYF. Supplemented by reference TRBV15 and TRBJ2-5, the full variable domain reads DAMVIQNPRYQVTQFGKPVTLSCSQTLNHNVMYWYQQKSSQAPKLLFHYYDKDFNNEADTPDNFQSRRPNTSFCFLDIRSPGLGDTAMYLCATSRDGDLAGGLETQYFGPGTRLLVL.

CDR3 DNA: TGTGCCAGCAGCCTACCCCGGGACTCATTCAATGAGCAGTTCTTC. The encoded protein is CASSLPRDSFNEQFF. The rearrangement uses TRBV11-2 and TRBJ2-1; D is perhaps TRBD2 (6 bases). The CDR3 is made up of 15 amino acids. CDR1 and CDR2 from the germline V gene are SGHAT and FQNNGV. V was cut by 5 bases and J by 6 bases, with 17 bases left in between.

The V gene is TRBV19, the J gene TRBJ2-1, with 11 bases matching TRBD2. Germline lookup yields CDR1 LNHDA and CDR2 SQIVND (reference sequence). V lost 5 bases, J lost 7 bases, and 10 bases stayed unmatched. CDR3 size: 16 residues. CDR3 sequence: CASSSWLAGGLNEQFF. The DNA for the CDR3 is TGTGCCAGTAGTTCGTGGCTAGCGGGGGGACTTAATGAGCAGTTCTTC.

The chain has TRBV30 and TRBJ1-5; 7 bases are shared with TRBD1. Trimming cost V 0 bases and J 7 bases; bases outside gene matches: 12. CDR1 and CDR2 (germline): GTSNPN, SVGIG (reference sequence). This CDR3 has 16 residues. CDR3 bases: TGTGCCTGGAGTGTAAAAAGGGGGCGCGTTTGGCAGCCCCAGCATTTT. Translated: CAWSVKRGRVWQPQHF. Looking up the rest from reference TRBV30 and TRBJ1-5 gives the full variable domain: SQTIHQWPATLVQPVGSPLSLECTVEGTSNPNLYWYRQAAGRGLQLLFYSVGIGQISSEVPQNLSASRPQDRQFILSSKKLLLSDSGFYLCAWSVKRGRVWQPQHFGDGTRLSIL.

The chain couples TRBV15 to TRBJ2-7; D tentatively reads TRBD1 or TRBD2 (5 bases each). CDR1 and CDR2 (germline): LNHNV, YYDKDF (reference sequence). The germline V and J ends were trimmed by 0 bases and 7 bases, with 31 bases remaining between them. This CDR3 has 20 amino acids. The CDR3 loop is CATSRDGWARELPLRWEQYF. The CDR3 nucleotides are TGTGCCACCAGCAGAGATGGATGGGCCAGGGAGCTCCCTCTACGTTGGGAGCAGTACTTC.

The chain joins TRBV5-4 to TRBJ2-1, with 10 positions matching TRBD1. The germline gives CDR1 SGHNT, CDR2 YYREEE (reference sequence). V dropped 5 bases and J dropped 5; count of bases not matched to a gene: 4. The CDR3 spans 14 residues. The CDR3 DNA sequence: TGTGCCAGCAGGCTGACAGGGGGCGACAATGAGCAGTTCTTC. Translating it yields CASRLTGGDNEQFF. Full variable domain (missing parts from reference TRBV5-4 and TRBJ2-1): ETGVTQSPTHLIKTRGQQVTLRCSSQSGHNTVSWYQQALGQGPQFIFQYYREEENGRGNFPPRFSGLQFPNYSSELNVNALELDDSALYLCASRLTGGDNEQFFGPGTRLTVL.

The V call is TRBV4-1, the J call TRBJ1-4; D is uncertain. Looked up from germline, CDR1 is MGHRA and CDR2 is YSYEKL. With 0 bases removed from V and 7 bases from J, the gap between germline ends came to 15 bases. The CDR3 covers 16 residues. This CDR3 reads CASSQEMGTFSEKLFF. CDR3 sequence (DNA): TGCGCCAGCAGCCAAGAGATGGGAACCTTCAGTGAAAAACTGTTTTTT.